Each of the 19 T cell receptor beta chains below was sequenced from the same sample in a study of T cell repertoires in cytomegalovirus infection (dated by TCRdb to the late 2010s). Antigen specificity for these receptors is unknown. Per the publication, the treatment or condition label means: in vitro stimulation with specific CMV peptide epitopes to enrich CMV-specific T cells. Reads for this sample came from an Illumina HiSeq 1500. TCRdb reran the public reads through fastp at Q25 and MiXCR, keeping productive beta chains. Rows matching on CDR3 protein sequence are summarized as one entry with the most common DNA and genes. The sample data list 750,000 to 950,000 distinct CDR3 sequences, and 25% to 35% of these were observed just once. The top ten clones comprise around 13% of the sample. Sequences were derived from cultured CD8+ T cells from PBMCs, sampled from culture after CMV antigen stimulation. The origin of the receptors is a human donor in good health (CMV status not recorded). Some clones in this sample may be carry-over from other donors' samples.

V and J are TRBV6-6 and TRBJ1-1; D is ambiguous. The germline CDR1 and CDR2 sequences are MNHNY and SVGAGI (reference sequence). The CDR3 sequence is 13 residues long. Between the trimmed V and J ends, which lost 7 bases and 1 base, there was a span of 10 bases. The CDR3 protein is CASKWVSNTEAFF. The CDR3, as DNA: TGTGCCAGCAAATGGGTGTCGAACACTGAAGCTTTCTTT.

The chain recombines TRBV5-6 with TRBJ2-7, with 10 nucleotides matching TRBD1. The CDR3 is made up of 15 amino acids. J lost 6 bases, V lost 3 bases, and 9 bases had no gene match. Germline lookup yields CDR1 SGHDT and CDR2 YYEEEE. The CDR3 nucleotides read TGTGCCAGCAGCTCGGCCGGGACAGGGGCCCTCGAGCAGTACTTC. Translating it yields CASSSAGTGALEQYF.

The gene calls are TRBV7-4 and TRBJ1-4; D gene uncertain. CDR3 length: 17 amino acids. The ends were cut back, 2 bases at V and 6 bases at J, with 19 bases in the middle. From germline, CDR1 is SGHVT and CDR2 SQSDAQ. This CDR3 is CASSLREVRVEDEKLFF. CDR3 coding DNA: TGTGCCAGCAGCTTAAGGGAGGTTAGGGTCGAGGATGAAAAACTGTTTTTT.

J is TRBJ1-1 and V is TRBV7-9, with TRBD1 as a possible D gene (5 bases). CDR1 is SEHNR, CDR2 FQNEAQ, per germline (reference sequence). Between the trimmed V and J ends, which lost 1 base and 4 bases, there was a span of 7 bases. There are 13 residues in the CDR3. The CDR3 here is CASSLGQLTEAFF. The CDR3 coding sequence is TGTGCCAGCAGCTTAGGACAGCTCACTGAAGCTTTCTTT.

As regards this clonotype: This may be a read error, as it is one base from a much larger clone. The rearrangement uses TRBV7-6 and TRBJ2-1; 11 nucleotides match TRBD1. Germline assignment: CDR1 SGHVS and CDR2 FNYEAQ. This CDR3 has 15 amino acids. Here the CDR3 reads CDSSNGQGAFNEQFF. In DNA, the CDR3 is TGTGACAGCAGCAACGGACAGGGGGCTTTCAATGAGCAGTTCTTC.

This chain joins TRBV2 and TRBJ2-7; 12 nucleotides match TRBD1. The CDR3 has 16 residues. The V and J ends lost 9 bases and 5 bases, in that order; junction bases with no gene match: 14. Germline V gene data show CDR1 as SNHLY and CDR2 as FYNNEI. Here the CDR3 DNA reads TGTGCCAGTCCTACCGGGACAGGGGGCAGCAGCAACGAGCAGTACTTC. It codes for CASPTGTGGSSNEQYF. The whole variable domain, filled in from reference TRBV2 and TRBJ2-7, reads EPEVTQTPSHQVTQMGQEVILRCVPISNHLYFYWYRQILGQKVEFLVSFYNNEISEKSEIFDDQFSVERPDGSNFTLKIRSTKLEDSAMYFCASPTGTGGSSNEQYFGPGTRLTVT.

This clonotype was seen many times. The CDR3 sequence: CASSLGGVGLADNEQFF. CDR3 sequence (DNA): TGTGCCAGCAGCTTAGGTGGCGTTGGTTTGGCGGACAATGAGCAGTTCTTC. This chain uses TRBV7-2 with TRBJ2-1; D unresolved. The germline CDR1 and CDR2 sequences are SGHTA and FQGNSA. Trimming removed 1 base from V and 5 bases from J, with 18 bases in between. CDR3 length: 17 residues.

This clonotype came up a few times. The chain employs TRBV7-6 and TRBJ2-3, with unresolved D. There are 18 residues in the CDR3. V lost 2 bases, J lost 0 bases, and 18 bases lay in between. CDR1 and CDR2 (germline): SGHVS, FNYEAQ. CDR3 loop: CASSLLPETEPSTDTQYF. CDR3 bases: TGTGCCAGCAGCTTACTTCCAGAAACCGAACCTAGCACAGATACGCAGTATTTT.

The genes are TRBV12-3 or TRBV12-4 and TRBJ1-1; D gene unclear. The CDR3 loop spans 14 amino acids. The V end was cut by 7 bases, the J end by 5 bases, with 17 bases between. This chain's CDR3 is CASTSIGLWTEAFF. DNA for the CDR3: TGTGCCAGCACCTCAATTGGTCTCTGGACTGAAGCTTTCTTT.

In this sample, this clonotype turned up once. This chain joins TRBV6-1 and TRBJ1-5; no clear D. The germline V gene has CDR1 MNHNS and CDR2 SASEGT. V gave up 7 bases and J gave up 0 bases, with 13 bases separating them. This CDR3 has 15 amino acids. The CDR3 nucleotides read TGTGCCAGCACTCCTCGGGAATATAGCAATCAGCCCCAGCATTTT. This gives the protein CASTPREYSNQPQHF.

The chain has TRBV3-1 and TRBJ1-1, with TRBD1 as a possible D gene (5 bases). The CDR3 spans 16 residues. Deletions cut 0 bases from V and 1 base from J, with 12 bases between. Looked up from germline, CDR1 is LGHDT and CDR2 is YNNKEL (reference sequence). This chain's CDR3 is CASSQERPGPNTEAFF. CDR3 bases: TGTGCCAGCAGCCAAGAGAGGCCAGGGCCGAACACTGAAGCTTTCTTT.

This clonotype was observed a handful of times. The rearrangement joins TRBV13 to TRBJ2-7; 11 bases align to TRBD1. With 3 bases clipped from V and 6 bases from J, the junction kept 7 bases outside the gene matches. CDR1 PRHDT and CDR2 FYEKMQ come from the germline V gene (reference sequence). The CDR3 contains 15 residues. The CDR3 coding sequence is TGTGCCAGCAGCTTTGGACAGGGGGCGATTCGCGAGCAGTACTTC. As protein: CASSFGQGAIREQYF. Full variable domain (remainder filled in from reference TRBV13 and TRBJ2-7): AAGVIQSPRHLIKEKRETATLKCYPIPRHDTVYWYQQGPGQDPQFLISFYEKMQSDKGSIPDRFSAQQFSDYHSELNMSSLELGDSALYFCASSFGQGAIREQYFGPGTRLTVT.

V usage is TRBV15 and J usage is TRBJ2-1; TRBD1 or TRBD2 may be the D gene (5 bases each). The CDR3 has 16 residues. Germline loops: CDR1 LNHNV, CDR2 YYDKDF (reference sequence). Trimming pared 5 bases from V and 3 bases from J, leaving 17 bases between. The DNA for the CDR3 is TGTGCCACCAGCGGTTACACCGGGACGGACTACAATGAGCAGTTCTTC. Translating gives CATSGYTGTDYNEQFF.

V and J are TRBV2 and TRBJ2-7, with D possibly being TRBD1 (6 bases). V was clipped by 1 base and J by 7 bases, with 17 bases between them. The germline V gene has CDR1 SNHLY and CDR2 FYNNEI. This CDR3 has 15 residues. The CDR3 bases are TGTGCCAGCAGTGAAGGCAGCGGACAGAGGAGAGAGCAGTACTTC. It codes for CASSEGSGQRREQYF.

This clonotype was seen more than once but under ten times. V and J are TRBV27 and TRBJ2-7; 10 bases match TRBD1. V lost 3 bases, J lost 0 bases, and 2 bases stayed unmatched. Germline loops: CDR1 MNHEY, CDR2 SMNVEV (reference sequence). The CDR3 covers 15 residues. CDR3 nucleotide sequence: TGTGCCAGCAGTTTCCGGGACAGGGGCTCCTACGAGCAGTACTTC. Translated: CASSFRDRGSYEQYF.

Many counts were recorded for this clonotype. The chain has TRBV7-8 and TRBJ2-3; D is perhaps TRBD2 (6 bases). The V end lost 1 base, the J end lost 3 bases, and 14 bases lay between the germline ends. The CDR3 totals 16 residues. In germline, CDR1 is SGHVS, CDR2 FQNEAQ. In DNA form, the CDR3 reads TGTGCCAGCAGCTTAGTTCGGGGGTCAACGACAGATACGCAGTATTTT. It specifies CASSLVRGSTTDTQYF.

In this sample, this clonotype turned up a few times. The CDR3 nucleotides are TGTGCCAGCAGCTTAGTGTACAGGGGCCCCGATAATTCACCCCTCCACTTT. Residues: CASSLVYRGPDNSPLHF. The chain uses TRBV7-8 and TRBJ1-6; 7 bases map to TRBD1. Germline-derived CDR1 and CDR2 are SGHVS and FQNEAQ. This CDR3 is built from 17 residues. V trimming: 1 base; J trimming: 5 bases; junction bases outside the gene matches: 8.

The rearrangement links TRBV20-1 to TRBJ1-1; D is unclear. Germline V gene lookup returns CDR1 DFQATT and CDR2 SNEGSKA (reference sequence). Trimming stripped 0 bases from V and 2 bases from J, with 7 bases between. The CDR3 covers 13 residues. The CDR3 nucleotides are TGCAGTGCTAGAGATTGGGAAAACACTGAAGCTTTCTTT. Its translation: CSARDWENTEAFF.

This clonotype was seen a few times. The CDR3, as DNA: TGCGCCAGCAGCCAAGAGGGGACTAACAATGAGCAGTTCTTC. As protein: CASSQEGTNNEQFF. This chain joins TRBV4-1 and TRBJ2-1, with 7 bases lining up with TRBD2. The germline gives CDR1 MGHRA, CDR2 YSYEKL. V trimming: 0 bases; J trimming: 5 bases; junction bases outside the gene matches: 1. The CDR3 is made up of 14 amino acids.